A single sample is the source of the 16 T cell receptor beta chains below, sequenced in a study of blood T cell repertoires in COVID-19. Here immunoSEQ multiplex PCR was the method, and the copy in TCRdb shows in-frame clones only, minus some. The table has roughly 200,000 clones, roughly 80% seen once. The sample consisted of peripheral blood. The receptor source for this set is a woman in her thirties or forties with COVID-19, enrolled during active disease.

The chain combines TRBV4-1 with TRBJ1-4, with 10 nucleotides matching TRBD1. The CDR3 is made up of 16 amino acids. CDR1 is MGHRA and CDR2 is YSYEKL in the germline V gene. Trimming at V came to 5 bases and at J to 3 bases, leaving 6 bases not matched to a gene. CDR3: CASSTRQGAPNEKLFF. The CDR3, as DNA: TGCGCCAGCAGCACCCGACAGGGGGCTCCTAATGAAAAACTGTTTTTT.

A few counts support this clone. This sequence joins TRBV28 and TRBJ2-2; TRBD2 might be the D (5 bases). Germline V CDR1 and CDR2: MDHEN, SYDVKM. V was trimmed by 6 bases and J by 5 bases, leaving 16 bases between them. This CDR3 spans 15 amino acids. The CDR3 coding sequence is TGTGCCAGCAGCTCGGGATCTATCAAAACCGGGGAGCTGTTTTTT. Residues: CASSSGSIKTGELFF.

This clone was detected only once. The chain links TRBV7-3 to TRBJ2-1; no clear D. The germline V gene has CDR1 SGHTA and CDR2 FQGTGA. The V gene lost 5 bases and the J gene lost 0 bases, with 14 bases spanning the gap. This CDR3 is 16 amino acids long. The CDR3 DNA sequence: TGTGCCAGCAGCCCTAAGGTACAGAGCTCCTACAATGAGCAGTTCTTC. Its translation: CASSPKVQSSYNEQFF.

The chain uses TRBV6-4 and TRBJ2-7; no firm D call. V shed 0 bases and J shed 6 bases, with 12 bases lying between them. This CDR3 is 14 amino acids long. In germline, CDR1 is MRHNA, CDR2 SNTAGT. The CDR3 loop is CASSDSTLSGEQYF. The CDR3 coding sequence is TGTGCCAGCAGTGACTCGACTCTCTCTGGCGAGCAGTACTTC.

CDR3 DNA sequence: TGTGCCAGCAGTTTAAGGGCACGAATGCGGGAGCACAATGAGCAGTTCTTC. Translating it yields CASSLRARMREHNEQFF. The chain is built from TRBV27 and TRBJ2-1, with 7 bases matching TRBD2. Germline lookup yields CDR1 MNHEY and CDR2 SMNVEV (reference sequence). The CDR3 is made up of 17 amino acids. V lost 2 bases, J lost 5 bases, and 12 bases stayed unmatched.

The chain carries TRBV9 and TRBJ1-4; TRBD1 matches 8 bases. CDR1 is SGDLS, CDR2 YYNGEE, per germline. CDR3 length: 15 residues. Unmatched junction bases numbered 7, after V lost 3 bases and J lost 6 bases. The CDR3 here is CASSAAGGGYEKLFF. The CDR3 coding sequence is TGTGCCAGCAGCGCCGCAGGGGGCGGTTATGAAAAACTGTTTTTT.

For the CDR3, the DNA is TGTGCCAGCTCACGATCCACGGGGACTAATGAAAAACTGTTTTTT. The encoded protein is CASSRSTGTNEKLFF. The chain employs TRBV18 and TRBJ1-4; D is undetermined. The CDR3 spans 15 residues. V was shortened by 4 bases and J by 2 bases, with 11 bases between the two germline ends. Germline CDR1 KGHSH, CDR2 LQKENI. Looking up the rest from reference TRBV18 and TRBJ1-4 gives the full variable domain: NAGVMQNPRHLVRRRGQEARLRCSPMKGHSHVYWYRQLPEEGLKFMVYLQKENIIDESGMPKERFSAEFPKEGPSILRIQQVVRGDSAAYFCASSRSTGTNEKLFFGSGTQLSVL.

The chain links TRBV12-3 or TRBV12-4 to TRBJ2-1; D is ambiguous. This CDR3 spans 13 amino acids. V was cut by 8 bases and J by 0 bases, with 8 bases left in between. CDR3 DNA: TGTGCCAGCTCCATTTCCTCCTACAATGAGCAGTTCTTC. Protein sequence: CASSISSYNEQFF.

The rearrangement uses TRBV2 and TRBJ2-2; unclear D gene. CDR1 is SNHLY, CDR2 FYNNEI, per germline. Trimming took off 4 bases at V and 0 bases at J, with 9 bases between the two ends. This CDR3 is built from 15 residues. The CDR3 spells CASSGSRSNTGELFF. The CDR3 DNA is TGTGCCAGCAGTGGTAGCCGGTCGAACACCGGGGAGCTGTTTTTT. Looking up the rest from reference TRBV2 and TRBJ2-2 gives the full variable domain: EPEVTQTPSHQVTQMGQEVILRCVPISNHLYFYWYRQILGQKVEFLVSFYNNEISEKSEIFDDQFSVERPDGSNFTLKIRSTKLEDSAMYFCASSGSRSNTGELFFGEGSRLTVL.

V usage is TRBV10-3 and J usage is TRBJ1-3, with 10 bases identical to TRBD1. The J segment lost 4 bases and the V segment lost 8 bases, leaving 2 bases of the junction unmatched. CDR1 is ENHRY and CDR2 is SYGVKD in the germline V gene. The CDR3 spans 13 residues. The CDR3 is CAIGQGVGNTIYF. The CDR3 DNA sequence: TGTGCCATCGGACAGGGGGTCGGAAACACCATATATTTT.

J is TRBJ1-2 and V is TRBV5-4, with 8 bases that match TRBD1. Looked up from germline, CDR1 is SGHNT and CDR2 is YYREEE (reference sequence). The CDR3 is made up of 17 amino acids. V dropped 4 bases and J dropped 6; count of bases not matched to a gene: 17. CDR3: CASSRPGQALQVDGYTF. CDR3 coding DNA: TGTGCCAGCAGCCGCCCGGGACAGGCGCTGCAGGTGGATGGCTACACCTTC.

The rearrangement uses TRBV4-1 and TRBJ2-1; 7 nucleotides line up with TRBD2. Germline V gene sequence: CDR1 MGHRA, CDR2 YSYEKL. J gave up 4 bases and V 4 bases, and 7 bases lay outside the gene matches. The CDR3 covers 15 residues. This chain's CDR3 is CASSPPGLPYNEQFF. The CDR3 DNA is TGCGCCAGCAGCCCACCGGGACTACCGTACAATGAGCAGTTCTTC.

Only a few counts were recorded for this clone. The J gene is TRBJ2-7, the V gene TRBV10-1; 7 bases are shared with TRBD1. J was trimmed by 3 bases and V by 0 bases; bases with no gene match: 5. Per germline, CDR1 WNHNN and CDR2 SYGVQD (reference sequence). The CDR3 totals 15 residues. CDR3 in amino acids: CASSESTSGGYEQYF. The CDR3 DNA follows: TGCGCCAGCAGTGAGTCGACTTCAGGGGGCTACGAGCAGTACTTC.

The chain joins TRBV7-9 to TRBJ2-1, with 8 positions matching TRBD2. The V gene's germline CDR1 is SEHNR and CDR2 FQNEAQ (reference sequence). The CDR3 totals 16 residues. J lost 0 bases, V lost 5 bases, and 6 bases had no gene match. The CDR3 DNA is TGTGCCAGCAGCGGACGAAGCGGGAGCTCCTACAATGAGCAGTTCTTC. It translates to CASSGRSGSSYNEQFF.

The rearrangement uses TRBV27 and TRBJ2-1, with TRBD1 identical over 8 bases. This CDR3 contains 13 residues. Germline V gives CDR1 MNHEY, CDR2 SMNVEV (reference sequence). V was pared by 4 bases and J by 7 bases, with 3 bases of the junction left unmatched. The CDR3 here is CASSWDRRNEQFF. The CDR3 DNA sequence: TGTGCCAGCAGTTGGGACAGGAGAAATGAGCAGTTCTTC.

The J gene is TRBJ2-5, the V gene TRBV5-1; a weak D match, TRBD1 (6 bases). The germline V gene encodes CDR1 SGHRS and CDR2 YFSETQ. V was shortened by 1 base and J by 1 base, with 8 bases between the two germline ends. The CDR3 totals 14 residues. The CDR3 here is CASSLWGPQETQYF. The CDR3 nucleotides are TGCGCCAGCAGCTTGTGGGGGCCCCAAGAGACCCAGTACTTC.